One sample yielded the 32 T cell receptor beta chains listed below, sequenced in a study of cytomegalovirus exposure and HLA in healthy donors. With 60 Vbeta and 13 Jbeta primers, the PCR was carried out. The table came from immunoSEQ multiplex PCR; TCRdb's copy has only in-frame clones and leaves some out. This table has 200,000 to 250,000 clones, 78% appearing once. Sample: PBMCs. The source is a male donor in good health and CMV-seronegative.

Turning to this clone: At one end, the junction sequence differs from germline, possibly due to a read error. V is TRBV7-9 and J is TRBJ2-7; no firm D call. Germline lookup yields CDR1 SEHNR and CDR2 FQNEAQ (reference sequence). The CDR3 sequence is 15 residues long. CDR3 in amino acids: CSSSDTASLTYEQYF. The DNA of the CDR3 is TGTTCCAGCAGCGATACAGCAAGCCTAACCTACGAGCAGTACTTC.

The gene calls are TRBV7-8 and TRBJ2-3; weak D call: TRBD2 (6 bases). From germline, CDR1 is SGHVS and CDR2 FQNEAQ. V lost 6 bases and J 5 bases, leaving 18 bases between the germline ends. The CDR3 covers 15 residues. CDR3 in amino acids: CASSLASGVQDTQYF. The CDR3 bases are TGTGCCAGCAGTCTAGCTTCGGGAGTCCAAGATACGCAGTATTTT.

This chain connects TRBV11-2 to TRBJ2-1, with 9 bases aligning to TRBD1. Looked up from germline, CDR1 is SGHAT and CDR2 is FQNNGV. The CDR3 sequence is 13 residues long. Trimming removed 4 bases from V and 13 bases from J; junction bases left unmatched: 8. The CDR3 region is CASSSKGTGFQFF. As DNA, the CDR3 is TGTGCCAGCAGCTCGAAAGGGACAGGGTTTCAGTTCTTC. Based on the CDR3 plus reference TRBV11-2 and TRBJ2-1, the full variable domain is EAGVAQSPRYKIIEKRQSVAFWCNPISGHATLYWYQQILGQGPKLLIQFQNNGVVDDSQLPKDRFSAERLKGVDSTLKIQPAKLEDSAVYLCASSSKGTGFQFFGPGTRLTVL.

V usage is TRBV6-5 and J usage is TRBJ2-4; 9 bases match TRBD1. The germline V gene has CDR1 MNHEY and CDR2 SVGAGI. CDR3 length: 15 amino acids. The J segment lost 7 bases and the V segment lost 2 bases, leaving 6 bases of the junction unmatched. In nucleotides, the CDR3 is TGTGCCAGCAGTTACCTGGGACAGGGTTCTAACATTCAGTACTTC. It is translated as CASSYLGQGSNIQYF.

The chain carries TRBV5-5 and TRBJ2-7, with a possible D match to TRBD1 (6 bases). Trimming left V 4 bases short and J 4 bases short, with 18 bases between. This CDR3 is 15 amino acids long. From germline, CDR1 is SGHKS and CDR2 YYEKEE (reference sequence). The CDR3 nucleotides read TGTGCCAGCAGCCGTGGCACAGGGTGGCAGTACGAGCAGTACTTC. Protein: CASSRGTGWQYEQYF.

The chain carries TRBV28 and TRBJ2-1, with TRBD2 identical over 10 bases. J lost 1 base, V lost 6 bases, and 9 bases had no gene match. Germline V gives CDR1 MDHEN, CDR2 SYDVKM. The CDR3 has 17 residues. The CDR3 region has the DNA TGTGCCAGCAGACCCCGCAGCGGGAGGGAATCCTACAATGAGCAGTTCTTC. Protein product: CASRPRSGRESYNEQFF.

Here the CDR3 reads CASSQEGARQPQHF. CDR3 sequence (DNA): TGCGCCAGCAGCCAAGAAGGGGCGCGGCAGCCCCAGCATTTT. V is TRBV4-1 and J is TRBJ1-5; TRBD1 is a possible D gene (5 bases). Germline CDR1 and CDR2: MGHRA and YSYEKL. V was shortened by 0 bases and J by 7 bases, with 10 bases between the two germline ends. The CDR3 is made up of 14 amino acids.

This clone was detected a few times. This sequence joins TRBV7-2 and TRBJ2-2; 13 nucleotides align to TRBD2. There are 16 residues in the CDR3. Germline CDR1 is SGHTA and CDR2 is FQGNSA. V lost 5 bases and J lost 8; bases outside the gene matches: 8. The CDR3 protein is CASSLKGTSGTGELFF. The CDR3 coding sequence is TGTGCCAGCAGCCTTAAAGGGACTAGCGGGACTGGGGAGCTGTTTTTT.

The chain employs TRBV25-1 and TRBJ2-6, with TRBD1 matching over 7 bases. CDR1 and CDR2 from the germline V gene are MGHDK and SYGVNS. V dropped 3 bases and J dropped 0; count of bases not matched to a gene: 2. The CDR3 has 16 residues. The CDR3 DNA reads as TGTGCCAGCAGTGAGACAGGGTTCTCTGGGGCCAACGTCCTGACTTTC. The encoded protein is CASSETGFSGANVLTF.

The rearrangement links TRBV30 to TRBJ2-5; 8 bases map to TRBD1. The CDR3 contains 13 residues. Germline-derived CDR1 and CDR2 are GTSNPN and SVGIG (reference sequence). Unmatched junction bases numbered 5, after V lost 5 bases and J lost 3 bases. The CDR3 region is CAWAGQVKETQYF. The CDR3 nucleotides read TGTGCCTGGGCGGGACAGGTAAAAGAGACCCAGTACTTC.

The V call is TRBV27, the J call TRBJ1-2; 12 bases align to TRBD1. V shed 6 bases, J shed 0 bases, and the junction held 2 bases outside the gene matches. The CDR3 totals 15 residues. Germline assignment: CDR1 MNHEY and CDR2 SMNVEV (reference sequence). This CDR3 reads CASSRDRGPNYGYTF. DNA of the CDR3: TGTGCCAGCAGCCGGGACAGGGGGCCTAACTATGGCTACACCTTC.

This chain connects TRBV2 to TRBJ1-1; TRBD1 aligns across 9 bases. The CDR3 spans 12 residues. Germline values: CDR1 SNHLY, CDR2 FYNNEI. J was trimmed by 4 bases and V by 9 bases; bases with no gene match: 3. The DNA for the CDR3 is TGTGCCAGGGAGACAGGGGGCACTGAAGCTTTCTTT. Its translation is CARETGGTEAFF.

V is TRBV29-1 and J is TRBJ2-1, with 9 bases aligning to TRBD2. This CDR3 has 14 amino acids. Trimming cost V 4 bases and J 4 bases; bases outside gene matches: 5. Germline CDR1 is SQVTM and CDR2 is ANQGSEA. The CDR3 sequence is CSVGFSGRYNEQFF. CDR3 sequence (DNA): TGCAGCGTTGGGTTTAGCGGGAGATACAATGAGCAGTTCTTC.

The chain recombines TRBV13 with TRBJ2-7; TRBD2 is a possible D gene (6 bases). This CDR3 region has 15 residues. CDR1 and CDR2 (germline): PRHDT, FYEKMQ (reference sequence). With 1 base removed from V and 7 bases from J, the gap between germline ends came to 17 bases. CDR3 protein: CASSLEGVSGREQYF. The CDR3 nucleotides are TGTGCCAGCAGCTTAGAAGGGGTCAGCGGGCGGGAGCAGTACTTC.

The gene calls are TRBV11-2 and TRBJ2-7; D remains unclear. CDR3 size: 16 residues. V was pared by 5 bases and J by 0 bases, with 17 bases between. Germline CDR1 reads SGHAT; CDR2 reads FQNNGV. The CDR3 loop reads CASSPWAAFSSYEQYF. CDR3 sequence (DNA): TGTGCCAGCAGCCCTTGGGCTGCTTTTAGCTCCTACGAGCAGTACTTC.

The chain uses TRBV28 and TRBJ2-3, with TRBD2 identical over 10 bases. The CDR3 loop spans 20 amino acids. The V gene end was trimmed by 5 bases and the J gene end by 0 bases; junction bases not matched to a gene: 17. Germline V gives CDR1 MDHEN, CDR2 SYDVKM. CDR3 region: CASSAQTSGYGKASTDTQYF. Written as DNA, the CDR3 is TGTGCCAGCAGTGCCCAGACTAGCGGGTATGGCAAGGCTAGCACAGATACGCAGTATTTT. The full variable domain, in which reference TRBV28 and TRBJ2-3 provide the parts outside the CDR3, is DVKVTQSSRYLVKRTGEKVFLECVQDMDHENMFWYRQDPGLGLRLIYFSYDVKMKEKGDIPEGYSVSREKKERFSLILESASTNQTSMYLCASSAQTSGYGKASTDTQYFGPGTRLTVL.

This chain connects TRBV6-1 to TRBJ2-5, with a weak D call TRBD2 (6 bases). The germline CDR1 and CDR2 sequences are MNHNS and SASEGT. V dropped 7 bases and J dropped 4 bases, with 16 bases sitting between them. The CDR3 contains 14 residues. DNA of the CDR3: TGTGCCAGCATTCTCTCGGGAGTCGGAGAGACCCAGTACTTC. The encoded protein is CASILSGVGETQYF.

In this sample, this clone turned up once. V and J are TRBV11-2 and TRBJ1-3; 10 bases map to TRBD1. J lost 2 bases, V lost 4 bases, and 11 bases had no gene match. Germline CDR1 SGHAT, CDR2 FQNNGV. CDR3 length equals 18 residues. CDR3 protein: CASSYQTRQGATGNTIYF. The CDR3 DNA is TGTGCCAGCAGCTACCAGACCCGACAGGGGGCCACTGGAAACACCATATATTTT.

The gene calls are TRBV6-6 and TRBJ1-1; perhaps TRBD1 as D (6 bases). V was shortened by 2 bases and J by 5 bases, with 9 bases between the two germline ends. Looked up from germline, CDR1 is MNHNY and CDR2 is SVGAGI (reference sequence). CDR3 length: 13 residues. CDR3 residues: CASSYKGGTEAFF. The CDR3, as DNA: TGTGCCAGCAGTTACAAAGGGGGAACTGAAGCTTTCTTT.

CDR3 residues: CASRGLAGGEQFF. For the CDR3, the DNA is TGTGCCAGTCGGGGACTAGCGGGAGGAGAGCAGTTCTTC. The J gene is TRBJ2-1, the V gene TRBV19, with 15 bases that match TRBD2. Trimming at V came to 8 bases and at J to 10 bases, leaving 3 bases not matched to a gene. Germline assignment: CDR1 LNHDA and CDR2 SQIVND (reference sequence). There are 13 residues in the CDR3.

The gene calls are TRBV4-1 and TRBJ2-7, with D unresolved. The CDR3 loop spans 15 amino acids. The germline V and J ends were trimmed by 5 bases and 4 bases, with 18 bases remaining between them. Germline CDR1 and CDR2: MGHRA and YSYEKL. The CDR3 region has the DNA TGCGCCAGCAGCATCACTGCGAATGGAGAATACGAGCAGTACTTC. Translation gives CASSITANGEYEQYF.

J is TRBJ1-1 and V is TRBV19; 7 bases are a match to TRBD1. The CDR3 length is 13 residues. Germline CDR1 reads LNHDA; CDR2 reads SQIVND (reference sequence). Trimming at V came to 5 bases and at J to 5 bases, leaving 5 bases not matched to a gene. The CDR3 sequence is CASSVRGRTEAFF. The CDR3 bases are TGTGCCAGTAGTGTGAGGGGGCGAACTGAAGCTTTCTTT.

The chain is built from TRBV6-6 and TRBJ2-1, with 9 bases aligning to TRBD2. V shed 4 bases and J 2 bases; nucleotides not matched to a gene: 6. Looked up from germline, CDR1 is MNHNY and CDR2 is SVGAGI (reference sequence). The CDR3 sequence is 16 residues long. The CDR3, as DNA: TGTGCCAGCAGTTCCGTAGCGGGAGCCCCCTACAATGAGCAGTTCTTC. It yields the protein CASSSVAGAPYNEQFF.

This clone was seen only a few times. The chain is built from TRBV7-9 and TRBJ1-1, with D perhaps matching TRBD1 (6 bases). V gave up 2 bases and J gave up 1 base, with 8 bases separating them. The CDR3 has 14 residues. Looked up from germline, CDR1 is SEHNR and CDR2 is FQNEAQ (reference sequence). The CDR3 nucleotides read TGTGCCAGCAGCTTAACAGGGAGGAACACTGAAGCTTTCTTT. It encodes CASSLTGRNTEAFF.

The chain couples TRBV5-4 to TRBJ2-6, with TRBD1 matching over 11 bases. Per the germline V gene, CDR1 is SGHNT and CDR2 is YYREEE (reference sequence). Trimming at V came to 4 bases and at J to 0 bases, leaving 6 bases not matched to a gene. The CDR3 has 18 amino acids. The CDR3 region is CASSIGQGAGSGANVLTF. The DNA for the CDR3 is TGTGCCAGCAGCATAGGACAGGGGGCTGGCTCTGGGGCCAACGTCCTGACTTTC.

The chain uses TRBV10-2 and TRBJ1-1; tentatively, D is TRBD1 (6 bases). The CDR3 sequence is 14 residues long. Germline loops: CDR1 WSHSY, CDR2 SAAADI. Trimming cost V 7 bases and J 1 base, with 13 bases left between them. The CDR3 region is CASTTGHSNTEAFF. In DNA, the CDR3 is TGCGCCAGCACTACGGGACACTCGAACACTGAAGCTTTCTTT.

V usage is TRBV19 and J usage is TRBJ1-5; the D gene is possibly TRBD1 (5 bases). CDR3 length: 14 amino acids. The V gene lost 0 bases and the J gene lost 6 bases, with 9 bases spanning the gap. CDR1 is LNHDA, CDR2 SQIVND, per germline (reference sequence). In DNA, the CDR3 is TGTGCCAGTAGTATAGATCAGGGTACTCAGCCCCAGCATTTT. Translation: CASSIDQGTQPQHF.

The V call is TRBV28, the J call TRBJ1-5; 8 positions agree with TRBD1. In germline, CDR1 is MDHEN, CDR2 SYDVKM. The CDR3 length is 15 residues. With 7 bases clipped from V and 7 bases from J, the junction kept 12 bases outside the gene matches. The CDR3 spells CASIRAGGAGQPQHF. DNA for the CDR3: TGTGCCAGCATCCGTGCAGGGGGCGCGGGCCAGCCCCAGCATTTT.

The chain combines TRBV5-6 with TRBJ1-1; D unresolved. CDR1 is SGHDT, CDR2 YYEEEE, per germline. The CDR3 sequence is 14 residues long. Trimming cost V 5 bases and J 0 bases, with 11 bases left between them. The CDR3 reads CASRRGLLNTEAFF. In nucleotides, the CDR3 is TGTGCCAGCAGGCGCGGTCTTCTGAACACTGAAGCTTTCTTT.

The table lists this clone with a count of one. The CDR3 is CASSRQGQGADEQFF. The CDR3 coding sequence is TGTGCCAGCTCACGACAAGGACAGGGGGCGGATGAGCAGTTCTTC. This chain links TRBV18 with TRBJ2-1; the match to TRBD1 covers 11 bases. J was trimmed by 8 bases and V by 4 bases; bases with no gene match: 7. Germline V gives CDR1 KGHSH, CDR2 LQKENI. The CDR3 covers 15 residues.

V usage is TRBV20-1 and J usage is TRBJ2-3; D possibly corresponds to TRBD1 (6 bases). Germline assignment: CDR1 DFQATT and CDR2 SNEGSKA (reference sequence). This CDR3 is built from 11 residues. V dropped 5 bases and J dropped 6 bases, with 9 bases sitting between them. CDR3 bases: TGCAGTGCTTCTAGGGGGGATACGCAGTATTTT. Protein: CSASRGDTQYF.

The chain couples TRBV18 to TRBJ2-5, with 14 bases aligning to TRBD2. CDR1 and CDR2 (germline): KGHSH, LQKENI. The CDR3 extends over 16 amino acids. V was clipped by 3 bases and J by 4 bases; unmatched bases: 4. The CDR3 protein is CASSPQGLAGGETQYF. The DNA of the CDR3 is TGTGCCAGCTCACCCCAAGGACTAGCGGGAGGAGAGACCCAGTACTTC.